One and the same sample provided the 23 T cell receptor beta chains below, sequenced in a study of T cell responses to AZD1222 COVID-19 vaccine. Only in-frame clones appear in the TCRdb table, and some are missing; sequencing was by immunoSEQ multiplex PCR. The table lists tens of thousands of clones, about 90% of them singletons. Here the sequenced sample was peripheral blood, taken on day 0 of MenACWY control vaccination. The receptors were sampled from an adult in good health.

The chain employs TRBV19 and TRBJ2-1; 7 positions match TRBD1. The CDR3 contains 16 residues. Unmatched junction bases numbered 7, after V lost 5 bases and J lost 0 bases. Germline CDR1 reads LNHDA; CDR2 reads SQIVND (reference sequence). CDR3 in amino acids: CASSSLTGSSYNEQFF. The CDR3 DNA reads as TGTGCCAGTAGTTCCCTGACAGGGAGCTCCTACAATGAGCAGTTCTTC.

This sequence joins TRBV4-2 and TRBJ2-1; 7 bases are shared with TRBD2. Per germline, CDR1 LGHNA and CDR2 YNFKEQ. This CDR3 contains 18 residues. V lost 3 bases, J lost 0 bases, and 11 bases stayed unmatched. The CDR3 DNA is TGTGCCAGCAGCCAGACCTTACCAGGACTAGGCTCCTACAATGAGCAGTTCTTC. Translating gives CASSQTLPGLGSYNEQFF.

This chain joins TRBV6-2 or TRBV6-3 and TRBJ2-7; 7 positions agree with TRBD1. Germline V gene sequence: CDR1 MNHEY, CDR2 SVGEGT. This CDR3 contains 15 residues. Trimming removed 2 bases from V and 2 bases from J; junction bases left unmatched: 6. CDR3 protein: CASSYTGDGTYEQYF. The CDR3 DNA sequence: TGTGCCAGCAGTTACACAGGGGACGGGACCTACGAGCAGTACTTC.

This clone was counted only a few times. The chain carries TRBV9 and TRBJ1-1; no clear D. Germline CDR1 and CDR2: SGDLS and YYNGEE. The V end lost 4 bases, the J end lost 0 bases, and 7 bases lay between the germline ends. The CDR3 sequence is 13 residues long. The CDR3 DNA reads TGTGCCAGCAGCTTTCAGGTGAACACTGAAGCTTTCTTT. Amino acid sequence: CASSFQVNTEAFF.

In this sample, this clone turned up once. This chain uses TRBV19 with TRBJ2-2; D not certain. The CDR3 sequence is 12 residues long. V was clipped by 1 base and J by 9 bases, with 6 bases between them. The germline V gene has CDR1 LNHDA and CDR2 SQIVND (reference sequence). Here the CDR3 reads CASSIVPRELFF. Written as DNA, the CDR3 is TGTGCCAGTAGTATAGTTCCCCGGGAGCTGTTTTTT. Looking up the rest from reference TRBV19 and TRBJ2-2 gives the full variable domain: DGGITQSPKYLFRKEGQNVTLSCEQNLNHDAMYWYRQDPGQGLRLIYYSQIVNDFQKGDIAEGYSVSREKKESFPLTVTSAQKNPTAFYLCASSIVPRELFFGEGSRLTVL.

This chain connects TRBV10-3 to TRBJ1-2, with 9 bases lining up with TRBD1. V lost 4 bases to trimming and J lost 4 bases; unmatched junction nucleotides: 1. CDR1 ENHRY and CDR2 SYGVKD come from the germline V gene. The CDR3 is 13 residues long. The CDR3 DNA sequence: TGTGCCATCAGTGGACAGGGGGGCTATGGCTACACCTTC. Protein sequence: CAISGQGGYGYTF.

In this sample, this clone turned up once. V is TRBV7-2 and J is TRBJ1-1; weak D call: TRBD1 (5 bases). The length of the CDR3 is 14 residues. The germline V gene encodes CDR1 SGHTA and CDR2 FQGNSA. With 3 bases removed from V and 1 base from J, the gap between germline ends came to 9 bases. CDR3 sequence reads: CASSLVTANTEAFF. CDR3 DNA sequence: TGTGCCAGCAGCTTGGTGACAGCGAACACTGAAGCTTTCTTT.

The chain couples TRBV2 to TRBJ2-7; 10 bases agree with TRBD1. V trimming: 3 bases; J trimming: 2 bases; junction bases outside the gene matches: 4. This CDR3 spans 15 amino acids. Germline CDR1 SNHLY, CDR2 FYNNEI. This chain's CDR3 is CASSDRGQGTYEQYF. The CDR3 region has the DNA TGTGCCAGCAGTGATAGGGGACAGGGGACCTACGAGCAGTACTTC.

V gene TRBV12-3 or TRBV12-4 combines with J gene TRBJ2-1; D may be TRBD1 or TRBD2 (6 bases each). V was trimmed by 3 bases and J by 10 bases, leaving 13 bases between them. The CDR3 totals 13 residues. The CDR3 DNA follows: TGTGCCAGCAGTTTCGTAGGGGGAGGCGAGCAGTTCTTC. It encodes CASSFVGGGEQFF.

The CDR3 DNA is TGTGCCAGTAATCTGGCGGGAGCGGGCGAGCAGTACTTC. Residues: CASNLAGAGEQYF. The chain carries TRBV19 and TRBJ2-7; 7 bases are shared with TRBD2. J lost 6 bases, V lost 7 bases, and 9 bases had no gene match. The CDR3 runs 13 residues. Germline V CDR1 and CDR2: LNHDA, SQIVND (reference sequence). Using reference TRBV19 and TRBJ2-7 for the parts outside the CDR3, the full variable domain is DGGITQSPKYLFRKEGQNVTLSCEQNLNHDAMYWYRQDPGQGLRLIYYSQIVNDFQKGDIAEGYSVSREKKESFPLTVTSAQKNPTAFYLCASNLAGAGEQYFGPGTRLTVT.

This clone was recorded once. V usage is TRBV7-9 and J usage is TRBJ1-6; 7 nucleotides align to TRBD1. The CDR3 runs to 17 residues. The germline gives CDR1 SEHNR, CDR2 FQNEAQ (reference sequence). With V trimmed by 5 bases and J by 6 bases, 13 bases remained unmatched. The CDR3 coding sequence is TGTGCCAGCAGCCCCCTGCTACAGGGGATCGGTAATTCACCCCTCCACTTT. It specifies CASSPLLQGIGNSPLHF.

The chain links TRBV28 to TRBJ1-2; D unclear. Germline V gene data show CDR1 as MDHEN and CDR2 as SYDVKM. This CDR3 spans 13 amino acids. V lost 8 bases and J lost 4, with 14 bases in between. As DNA, the CDR3 is TGTGCCAGCCTAGCCAGGCCCTCCTATGGCTACACCTTC. Its protein is CASLARPSYGYTF.

The J gene is TRBJ1-2, the V gene TRBV28, with 9 bases matching TRBD1. With V trimmed by 4 bases and J by 8 bases, 2 bases remained unmatched. CDR3 length: 12 residues. Looked up from germline, CDR1 is MDHEN and CDR2 is SYDVKM. CDR3 bases: TGTGCCAGCAGTTCGGGACAGGGAGGCTACACCTTC. This gives the protein CASSSGQGGYTF.

This clone was seen a single time. The J gene is TRBJ1-1, the V gene TRBV2, with unresolved D. V dropped 4 bases and J dropped 0 bases, with 6 bases sitting between them. CDR1 and CDR2 from the germline V gene are SNHLY and FYNNEI. CDR3 length equals 13 residues. The CDR3 sequence: CASSVQLNTEAFF. The CDR3 DNA reads as TGTGCCAGCAGTGTTCAGCTGAACACTGAAGCTTTCTTT.

V and J are TRBV7-2 and TRBJ1-1; D is possibly TRBD1 (5 bases). The CDR3 runs 13 residues. Germline lookup yields CDR1 SGHTA and CDR2 FQGNSA. Trimming removed 2 bases from V and 8 bases from J, with 12 bases in between. In nucleotides, the CDR3 is TGTGCCAGCAGCTTAACATGGGGGGTCGAAGCTTTCTTT. Its protein is CASSLTWGVEAFF.

V is TRBV6-5 and J is TRBJ1-1; 9 nucleotides line up with TRBD1. Germline lookup yields CDR1 MNHEY and CDR2 SVGAGI. The CDR3 sequence is 14 residues long. V lost 5 bases to trimming and J lost 7 bases; unmatched junction nucleotides: 8. The CDR3 is CASSRGQGLYEAFF. In nucleotides, the CDR3 is TGTGCCAGCAGTCGGGGACAGGGCTTATATGAAGCTTTCTTT.

This chain uses TRBV28 with TRBJ2-2; D is unclear. Germline assignment: CDR1 MDHEN and CDR2 SYDVKM. Trimming removed 7 bases from V and 4 bases from J, with 13 bases in between. The CDR3 sequence is 14 residues long. CDR3 sequence (DNA): TGTGCCAGCACCCTGCGGCCGCTCACCGGGGAGCTGTTTTTT. Its translation is CASTLRPLTGELFF.

The chain carries TRBV4-2 and TRBJ1-1; 8 bases align to TRBD1. This CDR3 region has 14 residues. CDR1 is LGHNA, CDR2 YNFKEQ, per germline. After removal of 2 bases from V and 9 bases from J, the junction contained 8 bases not matched to a gene. CDR3 nucleotides: TGTGCCAGCAGCCAACTTACCGACAGGGGTAAAGCTTTCTTT. This gives the protein CASSQLTDRGKAFF.

This clone was detected once. The chain links TRBV6-5 to TRBJ2-7; a possible D gene is TRBD2 (6 bases). CDR1 and CDR2 (germline): MNHEY, SVGAGI. This CDR3 has 14 residues. V lost 8 bases and J 3 bases, leaving 17 bases between the germline ends. The DNA for the CDR3 is TGTGCCAGCGCCCGGGGGACGGCGAGCTACGAGCAGTACTTC. Translating gives CASARGTASYEQYF.

V and J are TRBV6-1 and TRBJ1-6; D might be TRBD1 (5 bases). V was trimmed by 2 bases and J by 7 bases, leaving 12 bases between them. This CDR3 has 15 amino acids. Germline V lookup: CDR1 MNHNS, CDR2 SASEGT. DNA for the CDR3: TGTGCCAGCAGTGAAATGTGGGGCGCAAATTCACCCCTCCACTTT. It specifies CASSEMWGANSPLHF.

V and J are TRBV5-1 and TRBJ2-2; D gene uncertain. The CDR3 contains 13 residues. The V gene's germline CDR1 is SGHRS and CDR2 YFSETQ. V was cut by 2 bases and J by 6 bases, with 8 bases left in between. The chain's CDR3 is CASSLGAPGELFF. CDR3 coding DNA: TGCGCCAGCAGCTTAGGAGCGCCCGGGGAGCTGTTTTTT.

The chain employs TRBV5-4 and TRBJ2-7; the D is unclear. V was pared by 0 bases and J by 4 bases, with 14 bases between. The V gene's germline CDR1 is SGHNT and CDR2 YYREEE (reference sequence). The CDR3 is 15 amino acids. The CDR3 is CASSLGGVSLYEQYF. CDR3 sequence (DNA): TGTGCCAGCAGCTTGGGTGGGGTTTCTCTTTACGAGCAGTACTTC.

The chain links TRBV6-5 to TRBJ1-4; D is perhaps TRBD1 (6 bases). Trimming pared 0 bases from V and 7 bases from J, leaving 12 bases between. This CDR3 comprises 15 residues. Germline assignment: CDR1 MNHEY and CDR2 SVGAGI. The DNA of the CDR3 is TGTGCCAGCAGTTACTCCGGGGGCGTGGGTGAAAAACTGTTTTTT. Protein sequence: CASSYSGGVGEKLFF.